Given below is one TCR beta chain in context. Everyone who took part was 18 to 89 years old, and they came from fewer than 25 US areas. The data derive from a study of blood T cell repertoires in COVID-19. The V and J ends lost 1 base and 2 bases respectively, with 9 bases between them. This CDR3 region has 15 residues. CDR1 is SGHTA and CDR2 is FQGNSA in the germline V gene. Profiled with immunoSEQ multiplex PCR; TCRdb holds only in-frame clones, not every one. The sample lists around 300,000 clones, about 87% occurring once. The rearrangement uses TRBV7-2 and TRBJ1-5; D is unresolved. Specimen: PBMCs or T cells enriched from blood (not recorded which). The clonotype comes from a woman in her forties or fifties who had recovered from COVID-19. The CDR3 loop reads CASSLVGRGNQPQHF. CDR3 DNA sequence: TGTGCCAGCAGCTTAGTGGGTCGGGGCAATCAGCCCCAGCATTTT.